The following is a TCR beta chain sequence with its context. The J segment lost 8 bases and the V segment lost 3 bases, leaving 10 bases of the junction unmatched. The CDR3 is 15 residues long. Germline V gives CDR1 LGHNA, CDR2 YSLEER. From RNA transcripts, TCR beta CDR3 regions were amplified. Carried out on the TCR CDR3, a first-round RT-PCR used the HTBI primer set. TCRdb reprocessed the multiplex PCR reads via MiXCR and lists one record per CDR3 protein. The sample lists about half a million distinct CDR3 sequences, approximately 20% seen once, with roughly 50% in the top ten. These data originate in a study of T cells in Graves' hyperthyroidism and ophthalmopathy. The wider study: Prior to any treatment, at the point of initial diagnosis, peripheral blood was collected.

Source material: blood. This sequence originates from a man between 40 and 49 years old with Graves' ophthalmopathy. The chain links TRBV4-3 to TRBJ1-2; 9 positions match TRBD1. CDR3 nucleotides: TGCGCCAGCAGCCATGTTCACAGGGGGCGAAGAGGCTACACCTTC. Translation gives CASSHVHRGRRGYTF.